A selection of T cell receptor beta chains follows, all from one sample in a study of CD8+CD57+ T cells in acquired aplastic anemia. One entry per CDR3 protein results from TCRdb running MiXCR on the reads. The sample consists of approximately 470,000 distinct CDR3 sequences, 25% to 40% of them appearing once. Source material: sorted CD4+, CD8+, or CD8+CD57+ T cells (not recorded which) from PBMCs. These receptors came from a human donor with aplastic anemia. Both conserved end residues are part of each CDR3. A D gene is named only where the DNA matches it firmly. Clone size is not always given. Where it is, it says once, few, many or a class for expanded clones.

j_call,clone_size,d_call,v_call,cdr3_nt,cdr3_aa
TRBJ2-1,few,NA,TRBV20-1,TGCAGTGCCGAGGGGGGGGGTAAGGCCTACAATGAGCAGTTCTTC,CSAEGGGKAYNEQFF
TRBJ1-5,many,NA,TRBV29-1,TGCAGCGTTGAAGACGGTCAGGGGATTGGGCCCCAGCATTTT,CSVEDGQGIGPQHF
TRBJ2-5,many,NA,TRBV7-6,TGTGCCAGCAGCTTAGGCACCGCAAGCCAAGAGACCCAGTACTTC,CASSLGTASQETQYF
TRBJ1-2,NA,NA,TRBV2,TGTGCCAGCAGGGGGGGGTTGCGCGGCTACACCTTC,CASRGGLRGYTF
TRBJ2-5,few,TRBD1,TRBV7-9,TGTGCCAGCAGCTTAGGAGACAGGGGGCTACAAGAGACCCAGTACTTC,CASSLGDRGLQETQYF
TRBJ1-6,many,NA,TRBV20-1,TGCAGTGCTAGCAAAGGGGTAGGGAATTCACCCCTCCACTTT,CSASKGVGNSPLHF
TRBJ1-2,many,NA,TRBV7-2,TGTGCCAGCAGCTGGGGACAACATAACTATGGCTACACCTTC,CASSWGQHNYGYTF
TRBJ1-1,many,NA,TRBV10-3,TGTGCCATCAGAGAAAGCATAACTGGTGAAGCTTTCTTT,CAIRESITGEAFF
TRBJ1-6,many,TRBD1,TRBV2,TGTGCCAGCAGTAACGGACAGGAAGTTTCACCCCTCCACTTT,CASSNGQEVSPLHF
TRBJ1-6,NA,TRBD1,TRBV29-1,TGCAGCGTGGGAGACAGGGGCAGCTCCTATAATTCACCCCTCCACTTT,CSVGDRGSSYNSPLHF
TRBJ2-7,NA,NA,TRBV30,TGTGCCTGGAGTTACAGGGTTGAGCAGTACTTC,CAWSYRVEQYF
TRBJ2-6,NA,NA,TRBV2,TGTGCCAGCAGGGGTCCGGGGTACCCCCCTGGGGCCAACGTCCTGACTTTC,CASRGPGYPPGANVLTF
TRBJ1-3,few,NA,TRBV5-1,TGCGCCAGTACGGGGGGGCACGTCTCTGGAAACACCATATATTTT,CASTGGHVSGNTIYF
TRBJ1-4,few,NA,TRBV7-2,TGTGCCAGCAGCTTAGCACCCTCAGGGCGTGCTGAAAAACTGTTTTTT,CASSLAPSGRAEKLFF
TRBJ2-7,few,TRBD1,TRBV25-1,TGTGCCAGCAGCTCCCCCCCGGGGACAGGCGAGAATGACGAGCAGTACTTC,CASSSPPGTGENDEQYF
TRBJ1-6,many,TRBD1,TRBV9,TGTGCCAGCAGCAACTCAGACAGGGTTGATTCACCCCTCCACTTT,CASSNSDRVDSPLHF
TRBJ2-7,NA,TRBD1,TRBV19,TGTGCCACCTCCGGGACAGGGGCCTACGAGCAGTACTTC,CATSGTGAYEQYF
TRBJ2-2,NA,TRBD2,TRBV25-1,TGCGCCAGCAGCCAACCGACTAGCGGGGACACCGGGGAGCTGTTTTTT,CASSQPTSGDTGELFF
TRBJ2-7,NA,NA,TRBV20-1,TGCAGTGCTAGAGACAGTTTGTGGGGGGTCCCCATTTTC,CSARDSLWGVPIF
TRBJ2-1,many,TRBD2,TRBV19,TGTGCCAGTGCGGGGCTAGCGGGGTACAATGAGCAGTTCTTC,CASAGLAGYNEQFF
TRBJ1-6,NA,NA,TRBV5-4,TGTGCCAGCGGCTTGGGAACCGGGTCGCCCCTCCACTTT,CASGLGTGSPLHF
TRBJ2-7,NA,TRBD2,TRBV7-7,TGTGCTAGCCCTAGCGGCTCCTACGAGCAGTACTTC,CASPSGSYEQYF
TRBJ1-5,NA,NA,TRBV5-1,TGCGCCAGCAGCCTAGGACTAGCGGGCAATCAGCCCCAGCATTTT,CASSLGLAGNQPQHF
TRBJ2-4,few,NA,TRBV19,TGTGCCAGTAGTATAACCCCTCCTTCGGGCAACATTCAGTACTTC,CASSITPPSGNIQYF
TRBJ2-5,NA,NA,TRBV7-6,TGTGCTAGCACCTTCCGTATGGGGGGCCAAGAGACCCAGTACTTC,CASTFRMGGQETQYF
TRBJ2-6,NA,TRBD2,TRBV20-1,TGCAGTGCTAGGGGACTACGGGACTCTGGGGCCAACGTCCTGACTTTC,CSARGLRDSGANVLTF
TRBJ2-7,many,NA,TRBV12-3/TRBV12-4,TGTGCCAGCAACCCGGGACATAACTCCTACGAGCAGTACTTC,CASNPGHNSYEQYF
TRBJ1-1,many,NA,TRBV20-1,TGCAGTGCTAGAGATGGGAGGAGGGGGGCAAACACTGAAGCTTTCTTT,CSARDGRRGANTEAFF
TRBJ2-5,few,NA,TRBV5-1,TGCGCCAGCAGCTTGGTTTCGGCGCAAGAGACCCAGTACTTC,CASSLVSAQETQYF
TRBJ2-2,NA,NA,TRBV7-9,TGTGCCAGCAGCTTAGGGTCCTGGGCCGGGGAGCTGTTTTTT,CASSLGSWAGELFF
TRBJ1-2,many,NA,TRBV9,TGTGCCAGCAGCGTAGCGCACCAGAATGGGGATGGCTACACCTTC,CASSVAHQNGDGYTF
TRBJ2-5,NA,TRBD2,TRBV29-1,TGCAGCGTTGGCGTGACTAGCGGGGAGACCCAGTACTTC,CSVGVTSGETQYF
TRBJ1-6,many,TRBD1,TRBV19,TGTGCCAGTAGGGCGGGGACAGTGAATTCACCCCTCCACTTT,CASRAGTVNSPLHF
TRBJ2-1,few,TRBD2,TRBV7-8,TGTGCCAGCAGCCCACAGGGACTAGCGGGAATCAATGAGCAGTTCTTC,CASSPQGLAGINEQFF
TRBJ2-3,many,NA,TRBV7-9,TGTGCCAGCAGCTACTCCGCAGATACGCAGTATTTT,CASSYSADTQYF
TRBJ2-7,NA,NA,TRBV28,TGTGCCAGCAGGCCACTACCCCTAACCTCCGAGCAGTACTTC,CASRPLPLTSEQYF
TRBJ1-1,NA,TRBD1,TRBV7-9,TGTGCCAGCAGCTTATGGGACAGGGGGAACACTGAAGCTTTCTTT,CASSLWDRGNTEAFF
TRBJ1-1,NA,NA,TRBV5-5,TGTGCCAGCAGCTCAAAATGGACATTCCCGGACACTGAAGCTTTCTTT,CASSSKWTFPDTEAFF
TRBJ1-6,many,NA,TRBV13,TGTGCCGGTAGGCAGGGAAACTCACCCCTCCACTTT,CAGRQGNSPLHF
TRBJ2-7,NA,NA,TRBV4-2,TGTGCCAGCAGCCAAGAGTCGGCAGCCGGCTACGAGCAGTACTTC,CASSQESAAGYEQYF
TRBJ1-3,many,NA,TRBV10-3,TGTGCCATCAGTGCTGGGGCTGGAAACACCATATATTTT,CAISAGAGNTIYF
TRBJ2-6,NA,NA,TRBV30,TGTGCCTGGAGTCGTACTGGGGCCAACGTCCTGACTTTC,CAWSRTGANVLTF
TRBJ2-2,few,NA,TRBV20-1,TGCAGTGCTAGAGGCACAGTGGTCACCGGGGAGCTGTTTTTT,CSARGTVVTGELFF